The 22 T cell receptor beta chains given below trace back to one sample, sequenced in a study of beta chain features in type 1 diabetes. Isolated RNA was reverse transcribed in full, so expressed TCRB transcripts were sequenced. Libraries were prepared by immunoSEQ multiplex PCR; TCRdb keeps only in-frame clonotypes and omits some of them. The sample holds roughly 300,000 clones; approximately 14% are singletons and the top ten take roughly 7%. Input material: central memory CD4+ T cells from blood. These receptors originate from a man aged 30 to 45 in good health.

V usage is TRBV7-8 and J usage is TRBJ2-5, with 10 bases that match TRBD2. CDR1 is SGHVS and CDR2 is FQNEAQ in the germline V gene. CDR3 length equals 16 residues. Trimming cost V 3 bases and J 4 bases; bases outside gene matches: 8. CDR3 sequence: CASSFRSGGAGETQYF. The CDR3 DNA is TGTGCCAGCAGCTTCCGCAGCGGGGGGGCCGGAGAGACCCAGTACTTC.

V usage is TRBV6-4 and J usage is TRBJ2-7; no clear D gene. The length of the CDR3 is 15 residues. The V end was cut by 3 bases, the J end by 9 bases, with 21 bases between. CDR1 MRHNA and CDR2 SNTAGT come from the germline V gene. CDR3 amino acids: CASSEFSTESAVQYV. CDR3 DNA: TGTGCCAGCAGTGAATTCAGTACGGAGTCTGCGGTGCAGTACGTC.

As regards this clone: The junction and the germline gene differ at one end; a read error may be behind it. The rearrangement joins TRBV7-9 to TRBJ1-1; the D is unclear. The germline V gene encodes CDR1 SEHNR and CDR2 FQNEAQ (reference sequence). This CDR3 has 13 amino acids. The CDR3 reads CASSHPLNTEAFF. The DNA of the CDR3 is TGTGCCAGCAGCCACCCGTTGAATACTGAAGCTTTCTTT.

The rearrangement links TRBV5-1 to TRBJ2-3, with 8 nucleotides matching TRBD2. V shed 0 bases, J shed 6 bases, and the junction held 12 bases outside the gene matches. The CDR3 is made up of 17 amino acids. Per germline, CDR1 SGHRS and CDR2 YFSETQ. The CDR3 DNA reads as TGCGCCAGCAGCTTGGGGCCGGGGCGGGAGGACGAGGATACGCAGTATTTT. It encodes CASSLGPGREDEDTQYF.

This clone has just a few counts. V and J are TRBV6-5 and TRBJ1-5; no reliable D call. CDR3 length equals 14 residues. Germline CDR1 MNHEY, CDR2 SVGAGI. V was clipped by 7 bases and J by 4 bases, with 14 bases between them. The CDR3 protein is CASTDPPGNQPQHF. The CDR3 coding sequence is TGTGCCAGCACCGACCCTCCCGGGAATCAGCCCCAGCATTTT.

The rearrangement joins TRBV7-9 to TRBJ2-3; D not certain. The CDR3 has 12 residues. Germline assignment: CDR1 SEHNR and CDR2 FQNEAQ (reference sequence). Trimming stripped 5 bases from V and 3 bases from J, with 6 bases between. The CDR3 region is CASSPRTDTQYF. As DNA, the CDR3 is TGTGCCAGCAGCCCCCGAACAGATACGCAGTATTTT.

This clone was seen a handful of times. The V and J genes are TRBV11-3 and TRBJ2-7; D gene uncertain. CDR3 size: 14 residues. The V gene's germline CDR1 is SGHNT and CDR2 YENEEA. V was trimmed by 6 bases and J by 0 bases, leaving 12 bases between them. CDR3 DNA sequence: TGTGCCAGCAGAAGGGCGGAGCGCTCCTACGAGCAGTACTTC. It translates to CASRRAERSYEQYF. Using reference TRBV11-3 and TRBJ2-7 for the parts outside the CDR3, the full variable domain is EAGVVQSPRYKIIEKKQPVAFWCNPISGHNTLYWYLQNLGQGPELLIRYENEEAVDDSQLPKDRFSAERLKGVDSTLKIQPAELGDSAVYLCASRRAERSYEQYFGPGTRLTVT.

This clone has only a few counts. V gene TRBV6-6 combines with J gene TRBJ2-2; tentative D call: TRBD1 (6 bases). The CDR3 contains 16 residues. V was trimmed by 5 bases and J by 1 base, leaving 14 bases between them. Looked up from germline, CDR1 is MNHNY and CDR2 is SVGAGI (reference sequence). The DNA of the CDR3 is TGTGCCAGCAGTAGAACCAGGACAGTGAACACCGGGGAGCTGTTTTTT. Protein sequence: CASSRTRTVNTGELFF.

The rearrangement links TRBV4-3 to TRBJ2-1; 9 bases align to TRBD2. Per germline, CDR1 LGHNA and CDR2 YSLEER. The CDR3 is 16 amino acids. V dropped 2 bases and J dropped 5; count of bases not matched to a gene: 7. CDR3 region: CASSQRKGLANNEQFF. The DNA for the CDR3 is TGCGCCAGCAGCCAAAGAAAGGGACTAGCAAACAATGAGCAGTTCTTC.

This clone was detected a few times. The rearrangement links TRBV18 to TRBJ1-1; D might be TRBD1 (5 bases). The V and J ends lost 3 bases and 11 bases respectively, with 13 bases between them. Germline CDR1 reads KGHSH; CDR2 reads LQKENI. The CDR3 loop spans 12 amino acids. The CDR3 reads CASSPRGRGAFF. In DNA form, the CDR3 reads TGTGCCAGCTCACCCCGGGGCCGAGGGGCTTTCTTT.

The chain combines TRBV19 with TRBJ1-1; D remains unclear. The CDR3 loop spans 11 amino acids. Trimming removed 5 bases at V and 7 bases at J, with 8 bases between. The germline V gene encodes CDR1 LNHDA and CDR2 SQIVND (reference sequence). CDR3 in amino acids: CASSRWFEAFF. The CDR3 coding sequence is TGTGCCAGTAGTCGATGGTTTGAAGCTTTCTTT.

The chain recombines TRBV6-1 with TRBJ2-1; the match to TRBD2 covers 7 bases. The CDR3 runs to 15 residues. Germline CDR1 MNHNS, CDR2 SASEGT. V was pared by 5 bases and J by 2 bases, with 6 bases of the junction left unmatched. CDR3 protein: CASSSRSGPYNEQFF. The CDR3 bases are TGTGCCAGCAGTTCCCGTAGCGGGCCCTACAATGAGCAGTTCTTC.

This clone showed up just a few times. J is TRBJ2-3 and V is TRBV7-2; D is unclear. Germline CDR1 and CDR2: SGHTA and FQGNSA. The CDR3 is 14 residues long. Trimming left V 3 bases short and J 0 bases short, with 7 bases between. CDR3 in DNA: TGTGCCAGCAGCTTTACCGTCAGCACAGATACGCAGTATTTT. Translated, it gives CASSFTVSTDTQYF.

V is TRBV5-4 and J is TRBJ2-5; tentative D call: TRBD1 (6 bases). V lost 1 base to trimming and J lost 5 bases, with 15 bases between them. The CDR3 is made up of 15 amino acids. Germline values: CDR1 SGHNT, CDR2 YYREEE (reference sequence). The CDR3 DNA reads TGTGCCAGCAGCTTGACAGGGATGACCGGGGAGACCCAGTACTTC. Its translation: CASSLTGMTGETQYF.

This clone has ten or more counts. The genes are TRBV2 and TRBJ2-4; 8 nucleotides agree with TRBD2. V lost 0 bases to trimming and J lost 12 bases; unmatched junction nucleotides: 10. Per germline, CDR1 SNHLY and CDR2 FYNNEI. The CDR3 contains 15 residues. The CDR3 DNA follows: TGTGCCAGCAGTGAAGCCACTCTTAGCGGGACGGCTCAGTACTTC. Encoded protein: CASSEATLSGTAQYF. The full variable domain, in which reference TRBV2 and TRBJ2-4 provide the parts outside the CDR3, is EPEVTQTPSHQVTQMGQEVILRCVPISNHLYFYWYRQILGQKVEFLVSFYNNEISEKSEIFDDQFSVERPDGSNFTLKIRSTKLEDSAMYFCASSEATLSGTAQYFGAGTRLSVL.

This clone was found a few times. The gene calls are TRBV5-6 and TRBJ2-1; 13 bases agree with TRBD2. Trimming removed 4 bases from V and 7 bases from J; junction bases left unmatched: 5. Germline values: CDR1 SGHDT, CDR2 YYEEEE. The CDR3 runs 15 residues. DNA for the CDR3: TGTGCCAGCAGCCGGACTAGCGGGGGTTTTAATGAGCAGTTCTTC. Protein: CASSRTSGGFNEQFF.

In this sample, this clone turned up a few times. The gene calls are TRBV5-1 and TRBJ1-4; D gene uncertain. Per the germline V gene, CDR1 is SGHRS and CDR2 is YFSETQ. Deletions cut 5 bases from V and 5 bases from J, with 13 bases between. This CDR3 contains 14 residues. The CDR3 loop reads CASSLTVKNEKLFF. In DNA, the CDR3 is TGCGCCAGCAGTCTAACAGTTAAAAATGAAAAACTGTTTTTT.

Of note for this clone: Other DNA sequences in this specimen translate into the identical CDR3. The chain couples TRBV4-1 to TRBJ1-3; tentative D call: TRBD1 (5 bases). Germline loops: CDR1 MGHRA, CDR2 YSYEKL. Trimming stripped 0 bases from V and 1 base from J, with 13 bases between. The CDR3 loop spans 17 amino acids. CDR3 sequence reads: CASSQDPAGHSGNTIYF. The DNA for the CDR3 is TGCGCCAGCAGCCAAGATCCCGCGGGGCATTCTGGAAACACCATATATTTT.

This clone has a handful of counts. The J gene is TRBJ1-1, the V gene TRBV4-3, with D possibly TRBD1 on 5 matching bases. Germline-derived CDR1 and CDR2 are LGHNA and YSLEER. The V end lost 1 base, the J end lost 4 bases, and 13 bases lay between the germline ends. This CDR3 has 15 residues. CDR3 amino acids: CASSQALRGPTEAFF. As DNA, the CDR3 is TGCGCCAGCAGCCAAGCCCTTCGGGGCCCCACTGAAGCTTTCTTT.

This clone was counted between two and nine times. The chain links TRBV5-4 to TRBJ2-3; D is ambiguous. Germline V gives CDR1 SGHNT, CDR2 YYREEE (reference sequence). The CDR3 length is 12 residues. V dropped 4 bases and J dropped 2 bases, with 5 bases sitting between them. The CDR3 protein is CASSPITDTQYF. CDR3 sequence (DNA): TGTGCCAGCAGCCCCATCACAGATACGCAGTATTTT.

In this sample, this clone turned up a few times. V gene TRBV18 combines with J gene TRBJ2-7; 9 bases fit TRBD1. V lost 5 bases to trimming and J lost 3 bases; unmatched junction nucleotides: 5. This CDR3 is built from 14 residues. Germline V gene lookup returns CDR1 KGHSH and CDR2 LQKENI. CDR3 sequence: CASSEGQGIYEQYF. CDR3 coding DNA: TGTGCCAGCTCAGAGGGACAGGGAATCTACGAGCAGTACTTC.

This clone was counted between two and nine times. The chain uses TRBV9 and TRBJ2-7, with D perhaps given as TRBD1 or TRBD2 (5 bases each). The CDR3 loop spans 16 amino acids. V was shortened by 3 bases and J by 1 base, with 17 bases between the two germline ends. The germline gives CDR1 SGDLS, CDR2 YYNGEE. This CDR3 reads CASSGPRGFISYEQYV. In DNA, the CDR3 is TGTGCCAGCAGCGGCCCCCGGGGCTTCATTTCCTACGAGCAGTACGTC.